The clone carrying this T cell receptor (beta chain) was found a few times. Its antigen is currently unknown. The library was made from cDNA and included unique molecular identifiers. A population of about 1 to 11 million T cells gave rise to approximately 500,000 cDNA molecules. TCRdb redid the calling of the PCR reads with MiXCR, one entry per CDR3 protein. The repertoire holds 740,000 or so distinct CDR3 sequences, around 50% seen once, with approximately 4.5% in the top ten. These data originate in a study of post-analysis software for immune sequencing data. Study-level points and caveats: In patients, about five TRBV segments were more frequent than in controls, with TRBV5-6, TRBV5-1 and TRBV20-1 among them.

Trimming pared 4 bases from V and 4 bases from J, leaving 14 bases between. The germline CDR1 and CDR2 sequences are DFQATT and SNEGSKA (reference sequence). This CDR3 has 14 residues. This TCR was sampled from a girl aged 10-17 years with multiple sclerosis. The sequencing sample was made of blood. The genes are TRBV20-1 and TRBJ2-1, with D possibly called TRBD1 or TRBD2 (5 bases each). The chain's CDR3 is CSATRGARYNEQFF. In DNA form, the CDR3 reads TGCAGTGCTACTCGAGGGGCTAGGTACAATGAGCAGTTCTTC.